The 32 T cell receptor beta chains below were found in one sample sequenced in a study of T cells in localized non-small cell lung cancer. Data came from immunoSEQ multiplex PCR; TCRdb stores just in-frame clones and leaves some out. Of about 75,000 clones detected, approximately 80% appear once; the ten largest clones hold approximately 9.6%. The material was peripheral blood, obtained before any cancer treatment. The receptors stem from a female donor over 55 with stage I lung adenocarcinoma.

This chain links TRBV7-3 with TRBJ2-5; D remains unclear. Trimming shortened V by 5 bases and J by 2 bases, and 9 bases separated the two germline ends. The length of the CDR3 is 13 residues. Germline loops: CDR1 SGHTA, CDR2 FQGTGA. Here the CDR3 reads CASSLLMQETQYF. Written as DNA, the CDR3 is TGTGCCAGCAGCCTTCTGATGCAAGAGACCCAGTACTTC.

This clone was seen once. The chain carries TRBV5-1 and TRBJ2-2; 8 nucleotides line up with TRBD1. V was pared by 4 bases and J by 6 bases, with 11 bases of the junction left unmatched. This CDR3 is 16 amino acids long. Germline V gives CDR1 SGHRS, CDR2 YFSETQ. In nucleotides, the CDR3 is TGCGCCAGCAGCGGCGACAGGGGAAAGATTCCCGGGGAGCTGTTTTTT. Protein: CASSGDRGKIPGELFF.

The chain recombines TRBV7-2 with TRBJ1-2, with 7 bases identical to TRBD1. CDR1 and CDR2 from the germline V gene are SGHTA and FQGNSA. The CDR3 has 16 residues. The V and J ends lost 5 bases and 4 bases, in that order; junction bases with no gene match: 13. The CDR3 here is CASSRRGQVQAYGYTF. The CDR3, as DNA: TGTGCCAGCAGCCGACGAGGACAGGTGCAAGCCTATGGCTACACCTTC.

This chain joins TRBV6-5 and TRBJ2-3; 11 nucleotides agree with TRBD2. Losses at the gene ends were 6 bases for V and 4 bases for J; bases not matched to a gene: 6. The CDR3 totals 15 residues. CDR1 is MNHEY and CDR2 is SVGAGI in the germline V gene. CDR3 nucleotides: TGTGCCAGCAGATTTAGCGGGAGGGCGTCAGATACGCAGTATTTT. Its protein is CASRFSGRASDTQYF.

As DNA, the CDR3 is TGCGCCAGCAGCGGGGCTAGCGCCTCCTACAATGAGCAGTTCTTC. It translates to CASSGASASYNEQFF. The chain recombines TRBV5-1 with TRBJ2-1, with D possibly being TRBD2 (6 bases). CDR1 and CDR2 from the germline V gene are SGHRS and YFSETQ. The CDR3 is 15 amino acids. V was pared by 4 bases and J by 0 bases, with 11 bases between.

The chain has TRBV5-4 and TRBJ2-1, with 7 bases fitting TRBD1. In germline, CDR1 is SGHNT, CDR2 YYREEE (reference sequence). This CDR3 is built from 15 residues. V dropped 4 bases and J dropped 4; count of bases not matched to a gene: 8. CDR3 nucleotide sequence: TGTGCCAGCAGCATAGACAGGGCAGTTTACAATGAGCAGTTCTTC. It codes for CASSIDRAVYNEQFF.

The gene calls are TRBV7-8 and TRBJ2-3; no definite D call. CDR1 SGHVS and CDR2 FQNEAQ come from the germline V gene. V lost 3 bases and J 1 base, leaving 14 bases between the germline ends. This CDR3 contains 16 residues. The CDR3 DNA follows: TGTGCCAGCAGCTTGATCCCCGCTCCACGCACAGATACGCAGTATTTT. Protein: CASSLIPAPRTDTQYF.

This chain joins TRBV30 and TRBJ1-2, with TRBD1 identical over 7 bases. V dropped 2 bases and J dropped 7; count of bases not matched to a gene: 10. Germline V gene data show CDR1 as GTSNPN and CDR2 as SVGIG (reference sequence). This CDR3 is built from 14 residues. CDR3 sequence (DNA): TGTGCCTGGAGTTTAGAGGGCAGGGGGATTGGCTACACCTTC. It specifies CAWSLEGRGIGYTF.

The J gene is TRBJ2-2, the V gene TRBV11-2; D remains unclear. Trimming took off 1 base at V and 5 bases at J, with 5 bases between the two ends. CDR3 length equals 13 residues. The germline V gene encodes CDR1 SGHAT and CDR2 FQNNGV. CDR3 bases: TGTGCCAGCAGCTTAGGGCGAACCGGGGAGCTGTTTTTT. It yields the protein CASSLGRTGELFF.

The chain joins TRBV14 to TRBJ1-3, with D unclear. V was clipped by 1 base and J by 3 bases, with 10 bases between them. Germline values: CDR1 SGHDN, CDR2 FVKESK. This CDR3 is 15 amino acids long. DNA for the CDR3: TGTGCCAGCAGCCAAGCGGTACAGTATGGAAACACCATATATTTT. This gives the protein CASSQAVQYGNTIYF.

The genes are TRBV9 and TRBJ2-7; D might be TRBD2 (6 bases). Per the germline V gene, CDR1 is SGDLS and CDR2 is YYNGEE. The CDR3 loop spans 15 amino acids. Trimming took off 0 bases at V and 0 bases at J, with 10 bases between the two ends. The CDR3 DNA sequence: TGTGCCAGCAGCGTAGGCGGGATCAGCTCCTACGAGCAGTACTTC. Translation: CASSVGGISSYEQYF.

The chain combines TRBV2 with TRBJ1-2; no reliable D call. V lost 4 bases and J lost 8, with 14 bases in between. The germline gives CDR1 SNHLY, CDR2 FYNNEI. The CDR3 spans 13 residues. The CDR3 bases are TGTGCCAGCAGTGTAGGGCAGGATGGAGGCTACACCTTC. Translating gives CASSVGQDGGYTF.

This clone was seen a handful of times. The chain uses TRBV12-5 and TRBJ2-1; tentative D call: TRBD1 (5 bases). The CDR3 covers 15 residues. Trimming cost V 3 bases and J 3 bases, with 12 bases left between them. Germline V gene sequence: CDR1 LGHNT, CDR2 FRNRAP. CDR3 coding DNA: TGTGCTAGTGGTTTTAGCCAGGGCAGCTACAATGAGCAGTTCTTC. Its translation is CASGFSQGSYNEQFF.

This chain uses TRBV6-5 with TRBJ2-5, with D uncertain. The last part of the DNA fits TRBJ2-7 better; the J call may be wrong. CDR3 length: 13 amino acids. Germline loops: CDR1 MNHEY, CDR2 SVGAGI. CDR3 in amino acids: CASRQSSSYEQYF. The CDR3 coding sequence is TGTGCCAGCAGGCAATCTAGCTCCTACGAGCAGTACTTC.

Remarks on this clone: Other nucleotide sequences in the sample specify the same CDR3. As DNA, the CDR3 is TGTGCCAGCGGTCGGGGCTCCTACGAGCAGTACTTC. This gives the protein CASGRGSYEQYF. The V gene is TRBV6-6, the J gene TRBJ2-7, with D maybe TRBD2 (5 bases). Germline CDR1 MNHNY, CDR2 SVGAGI (reference sequence). The CDR3 spans 12 residues. The V and J ends lost 8 bases and 0 bases respectively, with 8 bases between them.

This clone was recorded a few times. CDR3 nucleotide sequence: TGTGCCAGCAGCGTGCTAGCGGGAGTCTACGAGCAGTACTTC. Its translation: CASSVLAGVYEQYF. The chain has TRBV7-2 and TRBJ2-7, with 10 bases aligning to TRBD2. This CDR3 spans 14 amino acids. CDR1 and CDR2 from the germline V gene are SGHTA and FQGNSA. The V and J ends lost 5 bases and 3 bases, in that order; junction bases with no gene match: 4. The variable domain in full, completed from reference TRBV7-2 and TRBJ2-7, reads GAGVSQSPSNKVTEKGKDVELRCDPISGHTALYWYRQSLGQGLEFLIYFQGNSAPDKSGLPSDRFSAERTGGSVSTLTIQRTQQEDSAVYLCASSVLAGVYEQYFGPGTRLTVT.

V and J are TRBV27 and TRBJ2-3; D uncertain. With 2 bases removed from V and 4 bases from J, the gap between germline ends came to 7 bases. Germline CDR1 MNHEY, CDR2 SMNVEV (reference sequence). CDR3 length: 13 residues. The CDR3 reads CASSLQSADTQYF. The CDR3 DNA reads as TGTGCCAGCAGTTTACAAAGCGCAGATACGCAGTATTTT.

In its sample, this clone was seen once. The same CDR3 arises from other DNA sequences in this sample as well. The chain has TRBV6-1 and TRBJ2-7; no definite D call. The CDR3 is 12 amino acids. The ends were cut back, 4 bases at V and 4 bases at J, with 8 bases in the middle. Germline V gene data show CDR1 as MNHNS and CDR2 as SASEGT. The CDR3 DNA is TGTGCCAGCAGTGTGGAAGGGTACGAGCAGTACTTC. As protein: CASSVEGYEQYF.

As regards this clone: Sequence at one end of the junction differs from germline and may be a read error. The chain employs TRBV30 and TRBJ2-5, with 7 bases aligning to TRBD1. CDR1 GTSNPN and CDR2 SVGIG come from the germline V gene (reference sequence). The CDR3 consists of 11 residues. Here the CDR3 reads CAWSYRQGLDF. Here the CDR3 DNA reads TGTGCCTGGAGTTATCGACAGGGCCTGGACTTC.

J is TRBJ2-2 and V is TRBV10-3, with D uncertain. Per germline, CDR1 ENHRY and CDR2 SYGVKD. This CDR3 is 14 amino acids long. Trimming left V 9 bases short and J 7 bases short, with 18 bases between. The CDR3 bases are TGTGCCATTCTTCCAGGCGCCAGGAACGGGGAGCTGTTTTTT. The encoded protein is CAILPGARNGELFF.

The CDR3: CASSPNLAGGQETQYF. DNA of the CDR3: TGCGCCAGCAGCCCGAATTTAGCGGGGGGGCAAGAGACCCAGTACTTC. The chain has TRBV4-3 and TRBJ2-5; 11 bases map to TRBD2. V lost 4 bases and J lost 2; bases outside the gene matches: 6. Germline-derived CDR1 and CDR2 are LGHNA and YSLEER. The CDR3 runs 16 residues.

The DNA for the CDR3 is TGTGCCAGCAGCCGTACTAGCGCGAGCTCCTACAATGAGCAGTTCTTC. Translated: CASSRTSASSYNEQFF. The chain carries TRBV13 and TRBJ2-1; 7 nucleotides line up with TRBD2. Germline CDR1 is PRHDT and CDR2 is FYEKMQ (reference sequence). Germline trimming cut 5 bases from V and 0 bases from J; bases unmatched to any gene: 7. This CDR3 comprises 16 residues.

The V gene is TRBV30, the J gene TRBJ1-2; possibly TRBD1 for D (5 bases). The CDR3 loop spans 11 amino acids. Deletions cut 2 bases from V and 7 bases from J, with 8 bases between. Germline-derived CDR1 and CDR2 are GTSNPN and SVGIG (reference sequence). The CDR3 protein is CAWSLGVGYTF. The CDR3 DNA reads TGTGCCTGGAGTCTGGGGGTTGGCTACACCTTC.

V and J are TRBV6-1 and TRBJ1-2; no definite D call. Trimming cost V 0 bases and J 4 bases, with 6 bases left between them. The CDR3 length is 13 residues. Germline-derived CDR1 and CDR2 are MNHNS and SASEGT. CDR3 protein: CASSEAGIYGYTF. CDR3 nucleotide sequence: TGTGCCAGCAGTGAAGCCGGGATCTATGGCTACACCTTC.

This sequence joins TRBV9 and TRBJ2-3, with 12 bases aligning to TRBD2. Germline V CDR1 and CDR2: SGDLS, YYNGEE. This CDR3 comprises 18 residues. Trimming at V came to 0 bases and at J to 6 bases, leaving 11 bases not matched to a gene. CDR3: CASSVEGVLAGGSDTQYF. CDR3 coding DNA: TGTGCCAGCAGCGTAGAGGGTGTTCTAGCGGGGGGGAGCGATACGCAGTATTTT.

The genes are TRBV27 and TRBJ2-1; 10 bases align to TRBD2. V gave up 4 bases and J gave up 3 bases; unmatched junction bases: 3. The CDR3 covers 15 residues. Germline V gene data show CDR1 as MNHEY and CDR2 as SMNVEV (reference sequence). The CDR3 region has the DNA TGTGCCAGCAGTTCCGGACTAGCGGTCTACAATGAGCAGTTCTTC. Protein: CASSSGLAVYNEQFF.

The V gene is TRBV11-2, the J gene TRBJ2-1, with D perhaps matching TRBD1 (7 bases). V lost 3 bases to trimming and J lost 7 bases, with 10 bases between them. There are 13 residues in the CDR3. Germline CDR1 is SGHAT and CDR2 is FQNNGV. The CDR3 here is CASSFQGGNEQFF. The CDR3 DNA reads TGTGCCAGCAGCTTTCAGGGGGGAAATGAGCAGTTCTTC.

Written as DNA, the CDR3 is TGTGCCAGTAGTATTATCCTGAACACTGAAGCTTTCTTT. It codes for CASSIILNTEAFF. This chain links TRBV19 with TRBJ1-1; unclear D gene. The V end lost 3 bases, the J end lost 0 bases, and 5 bases lay between the germline ends. The CDR3 sequence is 13 residues long. Germline V lookup: CDR1 LNHDA, CDR2 SQIVND (reference sequence).

The chain links TRBV18 to TRBJ2-3; 8 bases agree with TRBD2. The CDR3 extends over 17 amino acids. Per germline, CDR1 KGHSH and CDR2 LQKENI. The ends lost 0 bases at V and 0 bases at J; junction bases unmatched: 5. CDR3 DNA: TGTGCCAGCTCACCACCTCGCGGGGGGCCGAGCACAGATACGCAGTATTTT. This translates into CASSPPRGGPSTDTQYF.

The chain carries TRBV9 and TRBJ1-1; 7 bases align to TRBD1. V was pared by 3 bases and J by 5 bases, with 10 bases of the junction left unmatched. CDR3 size: 15 residues. Germline V gene sequence: CDR1 SGDLS, CDR2 YYNGEE. The CDR3 DNA reads TGTGCCAGCAGCGAAGAGGGAACAGGGGAGACTGAAGCTTTCTTT. Its translation: CASSEEGTGETEAFF.

In the case of this clone: A read error may account for a junction end that differs from germline. The genes are TRBV7-9 and TRBJ1-2, with TRBD1 matching 10 bases. This CDR3 spans 13 amino acids. Germline CDR1 and CDR2: SEHNR and FQNEAQ (reference sequence). CDR3 in amino acids: CATTWGTGVLDNF. DNA for the CDR3: TGTGCCACCACCTGGGGGACAGGGGTACTGGATAACTTC. The full variable domain, with the rest looked up from reference TRBV7-9 and TRBJ1-2, is DTGVSQNPRHKITKRGQNVTFRCDPISEHNRLYWYRQTLGQGPEFLTYFQNEAQLEKSRLLSDRFSAERPKGSFSTLEIQRTEQGDSAMYLCATTWGTGVLDNFGSGTRLTVV.

V gene TRBV6-1 combines with J gene TRBJ2-4; D unresolved. In germline, CDR1 is MNHNS, CDR2 SASEGT. The CDR3 has 15 amino acids. V was trimmed by 7 bases and J by 0 bases, leaving 13 bases between them. CDR3 nucleotide sequence: TGTGCCAGCAACCAGGACCCCGGAGCCAAAAACATTCAGTACTTC. Translating gives CASNQDPGAKNIQYF.